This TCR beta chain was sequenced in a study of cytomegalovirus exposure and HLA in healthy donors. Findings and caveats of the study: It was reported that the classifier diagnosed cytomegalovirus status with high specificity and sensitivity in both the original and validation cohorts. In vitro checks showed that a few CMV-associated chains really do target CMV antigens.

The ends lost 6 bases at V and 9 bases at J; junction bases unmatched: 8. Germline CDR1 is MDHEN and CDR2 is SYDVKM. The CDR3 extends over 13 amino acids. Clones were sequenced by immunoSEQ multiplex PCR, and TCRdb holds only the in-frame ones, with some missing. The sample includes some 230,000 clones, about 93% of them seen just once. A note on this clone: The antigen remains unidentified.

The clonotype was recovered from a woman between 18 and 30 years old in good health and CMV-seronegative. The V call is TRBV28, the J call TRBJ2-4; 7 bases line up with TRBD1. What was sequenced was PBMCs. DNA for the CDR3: TGTGCCAGCAGAAGACAGGGCCCGAGCATTCAGTACTTC. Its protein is CASRRQGPSIQYF.